The following is a TCR beta chain sequence with its context. The specificity of this receptor is unknown. Base qualities are missing; no much larger clone stands one base away. The data derive from a study of blood T cell repertoires in COVID-19 (dated by TCRdb to the early 2020s). Study-level background: Collaborator samples came from the United States, Italy and Spain and covered acute and convalescent phases of COVID-19. The prospective study material was composed of cDNA or gDNA derived from T cells, B-cell-depleted T cells, or PBMCs. The dataset comprised deeply sampled blood TCRbeta repertoires from subjects exposed to, actively infected with, or recovered from COVID-19. A freely available public database, intended as a resource for researchers studying the immune response to SARS-CoV-2, is where the repertoires were released. The samples were drawn from two sources: the first 160 participants of the ongoing ImmuneRACE study, and fewer than 1,500 subjects contributed by 6 global collaborators. The sample metadata nearly always contained a de-identified subject ID, COVID-19 status, age in years and sex. Where available, HLA class I and class II types were obtained from metadata supplied by the sample provider rather than from assay-based typing. Summary of the overall study and its limitations: The amount of clinical and demographic metadata varied by source and participant and was provided uncurated.

The CDR3 spans 14 residues, from the cysteine through the phenylalanine. The CDR3 DNA has 42 bases and is translated from base 1. V is pruned by 6 bases and J by 10 bases, leaving 8 bases of the junction without a gene match. The germline V gene yields SNHLY for CDR1 and FYNNEI for CDR2. The immunoSEQ Assay, a bias-controlled multiplex PCR, was used to amplify TCRbeta CDR3 regions from genomic DNA. The paper's data handling went like this. The number of nucleated cells in each sample was estimated by amplification of reference gene primers within the assay. Sequence reads were collapsed and filtered to measure the absolute abundance of every unique TCRbeta CDR3 rearrangement. For each sample, productive Simpson clonality was calculated by taking the square root of Simpson's diversity index across productive rearrangements. TCRdb obtained this table from immuneACCESS and retained in-frame rearrangements with V and J assigned. These tables miss some clones; where compared with another copy, unresolved V genes account for less than half of the shortfall, and the remainder is unexplained. V and J calls and clone size are copied from that table; D and trimming were computed from the DNA. This sample gives 250,000 to 350,000 clones in total; over 75% of them show up just once. 0.8% to 1% of the sample belongs to the ten largest clones.

Participants in the prospective study were enrolled through a virtual design, were aged roughly 18 to 100 years, and lived in roughly 24 United States geographic areas. To assign participants to cohorts, the prospective study relied on clinical history that participants themselves reported in a screening survey and a study questionnaire. Recovered participants in ImmuneRACE Cohort 3 were defined as having two consecutive negative NP/OP PCR tests, clearance from a healthcare professional, or resolution of symptoms. Each participant in the prospective study had whole blood, serum and a nasopharyngeal or oropharyngeal swab collected by mobile phlebotomists. Over a roughly two-month period, participants in the prospective study had the option of providing additional blood draws and questionnaires. Before DNA extraction, prospective study blood samples were shipped either frozen or at room temperature.

The sequenced sample was PBMCs or T cells enriched from blood (not recorded which). The receptor's source is a woman aged 25 to 45 who had recovered from COVID-19. The chain uses TRBV2 and TRBJ1-6, with 8 bases matching TRBD1. The DNA is TGTGCCAGCAGGGACAGGGTTGCGGGGTCACCCCTCCACTTT. This sequence encodes CASRDRVAGSPLHF.